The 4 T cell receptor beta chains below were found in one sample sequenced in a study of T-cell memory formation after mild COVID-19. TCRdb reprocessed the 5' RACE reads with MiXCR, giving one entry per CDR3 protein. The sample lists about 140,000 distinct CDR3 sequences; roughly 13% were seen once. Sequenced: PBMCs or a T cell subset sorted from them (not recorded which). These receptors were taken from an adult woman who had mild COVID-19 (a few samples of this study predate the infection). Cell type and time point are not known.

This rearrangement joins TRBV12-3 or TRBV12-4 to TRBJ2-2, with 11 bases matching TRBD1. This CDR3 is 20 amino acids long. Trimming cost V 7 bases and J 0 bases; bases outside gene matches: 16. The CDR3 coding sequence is TGTGCCAGCACCCCAACCCCCGGGACAGGGGGGTCTACGAACACCGGGGAGCTGTTTTTT. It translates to CASTPTPGTGGSTNTGELFF.

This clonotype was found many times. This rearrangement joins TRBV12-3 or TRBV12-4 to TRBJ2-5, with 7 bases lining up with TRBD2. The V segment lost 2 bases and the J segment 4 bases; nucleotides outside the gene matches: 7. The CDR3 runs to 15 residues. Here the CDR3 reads CASSLYQGGVETQYF. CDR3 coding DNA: TGTGCCAGCAGTTTATACCAGGGAGGGGTAGAGACCCAGTACTTC.

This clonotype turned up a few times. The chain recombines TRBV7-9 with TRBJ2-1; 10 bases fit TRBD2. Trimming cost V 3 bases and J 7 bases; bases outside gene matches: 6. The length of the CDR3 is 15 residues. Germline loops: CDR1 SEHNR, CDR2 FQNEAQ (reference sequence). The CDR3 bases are TGTGCCAGCAGCTTGTCTAGCGGGAGCTGGAATGAGCAGTTCTTC. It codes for CASSLSSGSWNEQFF.

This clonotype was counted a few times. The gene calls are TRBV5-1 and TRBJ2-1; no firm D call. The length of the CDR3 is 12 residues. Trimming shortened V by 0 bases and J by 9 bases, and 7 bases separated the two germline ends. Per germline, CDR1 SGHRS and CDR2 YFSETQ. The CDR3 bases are TGCGCCAGCAGCTTGGCTAGTGGTGAGCAGTTCTTC. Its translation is CASSLASGEQFF.